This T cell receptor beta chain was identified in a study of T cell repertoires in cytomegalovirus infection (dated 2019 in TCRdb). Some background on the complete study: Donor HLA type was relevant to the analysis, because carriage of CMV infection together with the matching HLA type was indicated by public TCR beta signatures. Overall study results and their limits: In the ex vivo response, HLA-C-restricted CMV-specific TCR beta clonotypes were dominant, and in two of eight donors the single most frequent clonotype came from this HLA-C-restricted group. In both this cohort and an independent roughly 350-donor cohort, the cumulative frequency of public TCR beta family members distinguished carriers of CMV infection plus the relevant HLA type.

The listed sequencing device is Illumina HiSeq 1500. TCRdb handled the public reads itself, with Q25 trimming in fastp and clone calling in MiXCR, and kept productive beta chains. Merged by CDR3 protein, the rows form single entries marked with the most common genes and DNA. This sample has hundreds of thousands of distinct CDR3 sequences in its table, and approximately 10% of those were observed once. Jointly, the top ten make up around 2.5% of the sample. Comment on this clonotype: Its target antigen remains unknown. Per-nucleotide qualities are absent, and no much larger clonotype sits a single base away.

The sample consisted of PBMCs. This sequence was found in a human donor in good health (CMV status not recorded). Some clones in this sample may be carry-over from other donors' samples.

At the DNA level, the sequence is TGTGCCAGCAGGCTACGACAGGGGAACACTGAAGCTTTCTTT. The resulting protein is CASRLRQGNTEAFF. The chain was built from TRBV27 and TRBJ1-1; a stretch of 7 junction bases matches TRBD1. Spanning cysteine to phenylalanine, the CDR3 consists of 14 amino acids. The sequence is cut down to CDR3 DNA, 42 bases in frame from base 1. V is pruned by 6 bases and J by 1 base, leaving 5 bases of the junction without a gene match. CDR1 and CDR2 are read off the germline V gene (reference sequence) as MNHEY and SMNVEV.